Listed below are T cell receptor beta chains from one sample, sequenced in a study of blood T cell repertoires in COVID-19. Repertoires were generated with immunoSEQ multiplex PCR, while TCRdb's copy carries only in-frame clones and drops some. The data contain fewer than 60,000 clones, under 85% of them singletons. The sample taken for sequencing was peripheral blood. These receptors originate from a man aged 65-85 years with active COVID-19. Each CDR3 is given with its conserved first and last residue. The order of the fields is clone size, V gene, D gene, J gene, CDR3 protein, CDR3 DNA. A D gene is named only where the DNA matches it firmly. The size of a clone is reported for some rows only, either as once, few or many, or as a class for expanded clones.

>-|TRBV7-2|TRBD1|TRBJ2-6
CASRRTGGVNVLTF
TGTGCCAGCAGACGGACAGGGGGAGTCAACGTCCTGACTTTC
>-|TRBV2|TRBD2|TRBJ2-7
CASSASGGSYEQYF
TGTGCCAGCAGTGCTAGCGGGGGGAGCTACGAGCAGTACTTC
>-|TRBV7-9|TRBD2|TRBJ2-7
CASSLELYGGAYEQYF
TGTGCCAGCAGCTTAGAATTGTACGGGGGGGCTTACGAGCAGTACTTC
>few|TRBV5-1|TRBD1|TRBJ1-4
CASSKGDRGARSNEKLFF
TGCGCCAGCAGCAAGGGGGACAGGGGCGCCAGATCTAATGAAAAACTGTTTTTT
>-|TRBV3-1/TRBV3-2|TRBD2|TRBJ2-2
CASSQVGTSVFGELFF
TGTGCCAGCAGCCAAGTCGGGACTAGCGTCTTCGGGGAGCTGTTTTTT
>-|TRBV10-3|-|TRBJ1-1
CAISGAAENTEAFF
TGTGCCATCAGTGGGGCTGCAGAGAACACTGAAGCTTTCTTT
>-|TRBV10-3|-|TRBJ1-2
CAISESPGGYGYTF
TGTGCCATCAGTGAGTCGCCCGGGGGCTATGGCTACACCTTC
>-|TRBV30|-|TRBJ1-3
CAWSSDILNTIYF
TGTGCCTGGAGTTCCGACATTCTAAACACCATATATTTT
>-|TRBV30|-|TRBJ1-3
CASGQSSGNTIYF
TGTGCCAGTGGACAGTCCTCTGGAAACACCATATATTTT
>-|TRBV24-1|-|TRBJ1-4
CATSDATGGGRNEKLFF
TGTGCCACCAGTGATGCAACCGGCGGGGGACGAAATGAAAAACTGTTTTTT
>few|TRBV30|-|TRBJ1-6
CAWRRRYSPLHF
TGTGCCTGGAGGCGGCGATACTCACCCCTCCACTTT
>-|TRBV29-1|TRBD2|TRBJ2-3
CSVEGLAGYTDTQYF
TGCAGCGTTGAAGGTCTAGCGGGGTACACAGATACGCAGTATTTT
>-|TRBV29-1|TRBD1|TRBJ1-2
CSVEVGQDCTF
TGCAGCGTTGAAGTGGGACAGGACTGCACCTTC
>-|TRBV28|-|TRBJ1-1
CASSLRARGLSEAFF
TGTGCCAGCAGTTTACGGGCCAGGGGTTTATCTGAAGCTTTCTTT
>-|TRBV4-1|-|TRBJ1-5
CASSPRTGSNQPQHF
TGCGCCAGCAGCCCGCGGACTGGGAGCAATCAGCCCCAGCATTTT
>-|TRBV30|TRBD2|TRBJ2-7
CAWTPGLALVHEQYF
TGTGCCTGGACACCAGGACTAGCGCTAGTCCACGAGCAGTACTTC
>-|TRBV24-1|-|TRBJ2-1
CATMGPGANEQFF
TGTGCCACCATGGGCCCAGGGGCCAATGAGCAGTTCTTC
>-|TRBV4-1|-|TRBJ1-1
CASSQEAGRSEAFF
TGCGCCAGCAGCCAAGAAGCAGGGAGGAGTGAAGCTTTCTTT
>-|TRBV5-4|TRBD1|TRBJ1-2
CASRTGTGGGYGYTF
TGTGCCAGCAGAACCGGGACAGGGGGCGGCTATGGCTACACCTTC
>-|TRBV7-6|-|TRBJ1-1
CASSSGVGTEAFF
TGTGCCAGCAGCAGTGGAGTTGGAACTGAAGCTTTCTTT
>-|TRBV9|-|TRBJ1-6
CASSEPGRRGSPLHF
TGTGCCAGCAGCGAACCAGGGAGGCGGGGTTCACCCCTCCACTTT
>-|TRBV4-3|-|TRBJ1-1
CASSQDGGAGGYTEAFF
TGCGCCAGCAGCCAAGATGGAGGGGCGGGAGGGTACACTGAAGCTTTCTTT
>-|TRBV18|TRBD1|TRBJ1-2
CASSPETGGLRKGYTF
TGTGCCAGCTCACCAGAGACAGGGGGCCTTAGAAAAGGCTACACCTTC
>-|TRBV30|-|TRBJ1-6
CAWRDRGSYNSPLHF
TGTGCCTGGAGGGACCGGGGCTCCTATAATTCACCCCTCCACTTT
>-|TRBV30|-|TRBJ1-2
CAWAEGGTGLGYTF
TGTGCCTGGGCCGAAGGGGGAACCGGTCTGGGCTACACCTTC
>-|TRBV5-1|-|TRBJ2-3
CASSFRDSGSDTQYF
TGCGCCAGCAGCTTTCGGGACAGCGGGTCAGATACGCAGTATTTT
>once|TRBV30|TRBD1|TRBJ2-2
CAWRDRGQGTGELFF
TGTGCCTGGCGCGACAGGGGGCAAGGGACCGGGGAGCTGTTTTTT